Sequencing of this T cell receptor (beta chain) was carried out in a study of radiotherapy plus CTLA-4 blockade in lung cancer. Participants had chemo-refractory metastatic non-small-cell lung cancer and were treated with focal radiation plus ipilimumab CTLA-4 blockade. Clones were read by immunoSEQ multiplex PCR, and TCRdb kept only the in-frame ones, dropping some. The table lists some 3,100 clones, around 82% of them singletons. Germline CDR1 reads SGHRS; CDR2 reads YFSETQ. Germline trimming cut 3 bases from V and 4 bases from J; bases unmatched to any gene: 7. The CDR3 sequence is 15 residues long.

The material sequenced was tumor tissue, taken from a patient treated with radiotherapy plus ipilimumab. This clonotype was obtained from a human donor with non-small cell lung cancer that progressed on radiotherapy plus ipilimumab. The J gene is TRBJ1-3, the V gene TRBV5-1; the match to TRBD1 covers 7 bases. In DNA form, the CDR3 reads TGCGCCAGCAGCTCCGTGACAGGGACGGGAAACACCATATATTTT. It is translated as CASSSVTGTGNTIYF.